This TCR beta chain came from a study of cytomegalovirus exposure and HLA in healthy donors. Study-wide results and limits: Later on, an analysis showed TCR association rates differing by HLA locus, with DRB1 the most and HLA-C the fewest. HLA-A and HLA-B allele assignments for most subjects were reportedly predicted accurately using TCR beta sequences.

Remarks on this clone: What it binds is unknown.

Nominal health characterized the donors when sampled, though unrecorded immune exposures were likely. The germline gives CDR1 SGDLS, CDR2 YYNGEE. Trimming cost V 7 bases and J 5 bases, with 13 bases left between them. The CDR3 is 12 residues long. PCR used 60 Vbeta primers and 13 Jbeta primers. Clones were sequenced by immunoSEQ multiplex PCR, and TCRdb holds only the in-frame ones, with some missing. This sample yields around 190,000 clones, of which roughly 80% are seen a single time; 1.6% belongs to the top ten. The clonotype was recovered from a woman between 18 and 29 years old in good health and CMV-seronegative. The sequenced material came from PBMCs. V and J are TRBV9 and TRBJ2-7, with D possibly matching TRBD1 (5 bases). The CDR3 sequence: CASGRADHEQYF. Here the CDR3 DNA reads TGTGCCAGCGGCAGGGCAGACCACGAGCAGTACTTC.